A selection of T cell receptor beta chains follows, all from one sample in a study of blood T cell repertoires in COVID-19. Profiled with immunoSEQ multiplex PCR; TCRdb holds only in-frame clones, not every one. This table has about 130,000 clones, roughly 86% appearing once. The sequenced sample was peripheral blood. The origin of the receptors is a woman in her forties or fifties who had recovered from COVID-19. CDR3s include the opening cysteine and the closing phenylalanine or tryptophan. The order of the fields is CDR3 protein, D gene, J gene, V gene. D genes are given only for firm matches.

CDR3 protein: CSAAEEFTEAFF; D gene: .; J gene: TRBJ1-1; V gene: TRBV29-1
CDR3 protein: CASSDPGGNQPQHF; D gene: .; J gene: TRBJ1-5; V gene: TRBV6-1
CDR3 protein: CASSALSEAGEQFF; D gene: .; J gene: TRBJ2-1; V gene: TRBV9
CDR3 protein: CASSIGVAGGQETQYF; D gene: TRBD2; J gene: TRBJ2-5; V gene: TRBV19
CDR3 protein: CASSLGLAGGTDTQYF; D gene: TRBD2; J gene: TRBJ2-3; V gene: TRBV7-8
CDR3 protein: CASSLSGRAYNEQFF; D gene: TRBD2; J gene: TRBJ2-1; V gene: TRBV7-2
CDR3 protein: CASSQRVGGASTDTQYF; D gene: .; J gene: TRBJ2-3; V gene: TRBV7-3
CDR3 protein: CASSWAYLGELFF; D gene: .; J gene: TRBJ2-2; V gene: TRBV7-2
CDR3 protein: CTLTQTAGAYEQYF; D gene: .; J gene: TRBJ2-7; V gene: TRBV29-1
CDR3 protein: CASSPKFGAGASTDTQYF; D gene: TRBD2; J gene: TRBJ2-3; V gene: TRBV7-2
CDR3 protein: CSDRKQGTDTQYF; D gene: .; J gene: TRBJ2-3; V gene: TRBV29-1
CDR3 protein: CASRFSVRTGIIDSPLHF; D gene: TRBD1; J gene: TRBJ1-6; V gene: TRBV4-1
CDR3 protein: CASSPWAGALHEQYF; D gene: .; J gene: TRBJ2-7; V gene: TRBV7-9
CDR3 protein: CASSSGQTSGANVLTF; D gene: TRBD1; J gene: TRBJ2-6; V gene: TRBV5-5
CDR3 protein: CASSSPTGVGNTIYF; D gene: TRBD1; J gene: TRBJ1-3; V gene: TRBV28
CDR3 protein: CASSSHTGVSYEQYF; D gene: TRBD1; J gene: TRBJ2-7; V gene: TRBV27
CDR3 protein: CASSQDATDTDTQYF; D gene: .; J gene: TRBJ2-3; V gene: TRBV4-3
CDR3 protein: CASSLGTALREQYF; D gene: .; J gene: TRBJ2-7; V gene: TRBV5-5
CDR3 protein: CASSTLGEGLADRYEQYF; D gene: TRBD2; J gene: TRBJ2-7; V gene: TRBV7-8
CDR3 protein: CASSTAGEGYEQYF; D gene: TRBD2; J gene: TRBJ2-7; V gene: TRBV18
CDR3 protein: CASSGVGYRGAEAFF; D gene: TRBD1; J gene: TRBJ1-1; V gene: TRBV19
CDR3 protein: CASRPQGIGTNEKLFF; D gene: .; J gene: TRBJ1-4; V gene: TRBV2
CDR3 protein: CASSVSLNEKLFF; D gene: .; J gene: TRBJ1-4; V gene: TRBV9
CDR3 protein: CAWSEPGTPRSEQYF; D gene: .; J gene: TRBJ2-7; V gene: TRBV30
CDR3 protein: CASSLVPSGSGEQFF; D gene: TRBD2; J gene: TRBJ2-1; V gene: TRBV7-2
CDR3 protein: CASLGRPYGYTF; D gene: .; J gene: TRBJ1-2; V gene: TRBV28
CDR3 protein: CASRQSGDTQYF; D gene: .; J gene: TRBJ2-3; V gene: TRBV19
CDR3 protein: CASSYPTGQFLDNEQFF; D gene: .; J gene: TRBJ2-1; V gene: TRBV6-2/TRBV6-3
CDR3 protein: CSVGGQPGELFF; D gene: .; J gene: TRBJ2-2; V gene: TRBV29-1
CDR3 protein: CASSRQQGRSEAFF; D gene: .; J gene: TRBJ1-1; V gene: TRBV11-2
CDR3 protein: CASRKAGGVFYGYTF; D gene: .; J gene: TRBJ1-2; V gene: TRBV19
CDR3 protein: CASSPRGGSDEQYF; D gene: TRBD2; J gene: TRBJ2-7; V gene: TRBV4-2
CDR3 protein: CASSQSRGAETQYF; D gene: TRBD2; J gene: TRBJ2-5; V gene: TRBV16
CDR3 protein: CAWSGTGTWNQPQHF; D gene: TRBD1; J gene: TRBJ1-5; V gene: TRBV30
CDR3 protein: CASSPGGTRDTGELFF; D gene: .; J gene: TRBJ2-2; V gene: TRBV11-2
CDR3 protein: CASRRLDFYEQYF; D gene: .; J gene: TRBJ2-7; V gene: TRBV5-1
CDR3 protein: CASGTFGTGGLDGYTF; D gene: TRBD1; J gene: TRBJ1-2; V gene: TRBV12-5
CDR3 protein: CASSHLASSTGGPDTQYF; D gene: TRBD1; J gene: TRBJ2-3; V gene: TRBV4-3
CDR3 protein: CAWSVTADTQYF; D gene: .; J gene: TRBJ2-3; V gene: TRBV30
CDR3 protein: CASSMGERRLGQPQHF; D gene: .; J gene: TRBJ1-5; V gene: TRBV19
CDR3 protein: CAWSRQGWEQYF; D gene: .; J gene: TRBJ2-7; V gene: TRBV30
CDR3 protein: CASSLGPQEWQETQYF; D gene: .; J gene: TRBJ2-5; V gene: TRBV13
CDR3 protein: CASSRLPTGTNEKLFF; D gene: TRBD1; J gene: TRBJ1-4; V gene: TRBV4-2
CDR3 protein: CASSPGTSPYNEQFF; D gene: TRBD2; J gene: TRBJ2-1; V gene: TRBV7-7